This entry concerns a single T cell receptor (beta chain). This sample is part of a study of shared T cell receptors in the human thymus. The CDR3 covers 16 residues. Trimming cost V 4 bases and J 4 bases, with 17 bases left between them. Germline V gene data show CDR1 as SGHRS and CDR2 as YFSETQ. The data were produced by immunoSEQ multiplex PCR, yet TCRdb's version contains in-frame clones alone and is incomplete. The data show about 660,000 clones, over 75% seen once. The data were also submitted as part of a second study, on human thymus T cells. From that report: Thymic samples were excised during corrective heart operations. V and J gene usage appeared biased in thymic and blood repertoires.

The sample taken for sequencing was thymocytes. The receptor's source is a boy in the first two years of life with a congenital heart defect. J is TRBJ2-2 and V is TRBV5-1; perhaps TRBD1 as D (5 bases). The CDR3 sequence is CASSPPPQGPTGELFF. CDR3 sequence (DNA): TGCGCCAGCAGCCCCCCCCCTCAGGGTCCCACCGGGGAGCTGTTTTTT.